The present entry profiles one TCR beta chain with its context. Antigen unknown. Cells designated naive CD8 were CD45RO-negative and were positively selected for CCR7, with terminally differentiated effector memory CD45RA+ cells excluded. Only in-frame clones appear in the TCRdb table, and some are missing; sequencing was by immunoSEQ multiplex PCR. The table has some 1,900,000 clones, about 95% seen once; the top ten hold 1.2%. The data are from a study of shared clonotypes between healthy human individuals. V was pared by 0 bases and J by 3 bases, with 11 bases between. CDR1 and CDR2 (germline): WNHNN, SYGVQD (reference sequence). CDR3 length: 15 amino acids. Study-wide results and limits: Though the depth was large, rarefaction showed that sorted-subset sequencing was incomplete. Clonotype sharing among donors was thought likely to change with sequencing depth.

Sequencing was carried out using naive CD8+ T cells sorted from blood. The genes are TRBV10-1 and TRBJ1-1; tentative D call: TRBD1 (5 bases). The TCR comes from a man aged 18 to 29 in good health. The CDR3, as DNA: TGCGCCAGCAGTGAGTCGGCAGGGACGGACACTGAAGCTTTCTTT. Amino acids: CASSESAGTDTEAFF.